Below, 21 T cell receptor beta chains from the same sample are listed, as sequenced in a study of PD-1 blockade in classical Hodgkin lymphoma. The time point denotes: cycle 4 day 1 (C4D1), after less than 7 weeks of nivolumab. Following autologous stem cell transplantation, relapse occurred in every patient, and exposure to brentuximab vedotin varied. Using immunoSEQ multiplex PCR, the repertoire was profiled, and TCRdb retains in-frame clones only, with some absent. The table lists about 64,000 clones, roughly nine tenths of them singletons. Source: peripheral blood mononuclear cells (PBMCs), taken before the fourth cycle of nivolumab. These receptors originate from a human donor with classical Hodgkin lymphoma.

The chain is built from TRBV7-6 and TRBJ2-7, with 11 bases identical to TRBD1. The CDR3 loop spans 16 amino acids. CDR1 is SGHVS and CDR2 is FNYEAQ in the germline V gene. The V and J ends lost 2 bases and 1 base, in that order; junction bases with no gene match: 4. In nucleotides, the CDR3 is TGTGCCAGCAGCTTAAACCGGGACAGGGGGTCCTACGAGCAGTACTTC. Amino acids: CASSLNRDRGSYEQYF.

The gene calls are TRBV7-3 and TRBJ1-1, with a possible D match to TRBD1 (6 bases). Germline values: CDR1 SGHTA, CDR2 FQGTGA. CDR3 length: 17 amino acids. The V gene lost 1 base and the J gene lost 5 bases, with 20 bases spanning the gap. CDR3 nucleotide sequence: TGTGCCAGCAGCTTAAGACCTGGGGCGGGGGCGCTGACTGAAGCTTTCTTT. Translating gives CASSLRPGAGALTEAFF. Full variable domain (rest looked up from reference TRBV7-3 and TRBJ1-1): GAGVSQTPSNKVTEKGKYVELRCDPISGHTALYWYRQSLGQGPEFLIYFQGTGAADDSGLPNDRFFAVRPEGSVSTLKIQRTERGDSAVYLCASSLRPGAGALTEAFFGQGTRLTVV.

The chain is built from TRBV4-2 and TRBJ2-7; D unresolved. With 3 bases removed from V and 4 bases from J, the gap between germline ends came to 4 bases. This CDR3 contains 11 residues. Per the germline V gene, CDR1 is LGHNA and CDR2 is YNFKEQ. The CDR3 spells CASSHGYEQYF. The CDR3 DNA follows: TGTGCCAGCAGCCATGGATACGAGCAGTACTTC.

The CDR3 region is CASSFRDRAYEQYF. CDR3 nucleotides: TGCGCCAGCAGCTTTCGAGACAGGGCCTACGAGCAGTACTTC. This sequence joins TRBV5-1 and TRBJ2-7; TRBD1 agrees at 7 bases. Looked up from germline, CDR1 is SGHRS and CDR2 is YFSETQ. Losses at the gene ends were 2 bases for V and 2 bases for J; bases not matched to a gene: 4. The CDR3 spans 14 residues.

This clone was picked up one time. The genes are TRBV7-9 and TRBJ2-2, with D tentatively TRBD1 or TRBD2 (5 bases each). The CDR3 contains 16 residues. Trimming removed 1 base at V and 4 bases at J, with 13 bases between. The V gene's germline CDR1 is SEHNR and CDR2 FQNEAQ (reference sequence). This chain's CDR3 is CASSLGAQGVTGELFF. CDR3 coding DNA: TGTGCCAGCAGCTTAGGGGCGCAGGGAGTCACCGGGGAGCTGTTTTTT.

CDR3 loop: CASSFGTGEETQYF. In DNA form, the CDR3 reads TGTGCCAGCAGTTTTGGGACAGGGGAAGAGACCCAGTACTTC. The V and J genes are TRBV27 and TRBJ2-5; 10 bases line up with TRBD1. V trimming: 3 bases; J trimming: 3 bases; junction bases outside the gene matches: 1. This CDR3 region has 14 residues. Germline V lookup: CDR1 MNHEY, CDR2 SMNVEV (reference sequence).

The chain is built from TRBV16 and TRBJ1-1; D is perhaps TRBD1 (5 bases). Germline V gene data show CDR1 as KGHSY and CDR2 as FQNENV. CDR3 length: 13 residues. The V end was cut by 4 bases, the J end by 6 bases, with 12 bases between. CDR3 region: CASSPRVLAEAFF. The CDR3 DNA sequence: TGTGCCAGCAGCCCCAGGGTATTGGCTGAAGCTTTCTTT.

This chain links TRBV9 with TRBJ2-6; D unclear. This CDR3 is 20 amino acids long. In germline, CDR1 is SGDLS, CDR2 YYNGEE. The V and J ends lost 0 bases and 0 bases respectively, with 19 bases between them. CDR3 DNA sequence: TGTGCCAGCAGCGTAGGAGTGTGGGCGACCACACTCTCTGGGGCCAACGTCCTGACTTTC. Its protein product is CASSVGVWATTLSGANVLTF.

This clone was seen a single time. This rearrangement joins TRBV30 to TRBJ2-1; tentative D call: TRBD2 (5 bases). The V and J ends lost 4 bases and 6 bases respectively, with 19 bases between them. Germline V lookup: CDR1 GTSNPN, CDR2 SVGIG (reference sequence). The CDR3 is made up of 15 amino acids. The CDR3 spells CAWTRGFYKSNEQFF. As DNA, the CDR3 is TGTGCCTGGACCCGAGGGTTTTATAAGAGCAATGAGCAGTTCTTC.

The chain is built from TRBV21-1 and TRBJ2-4. TRBV21-1 is reported as a pseudogene. This CDR3 is built from 17 residues. The CDR3 DNA sequence: TGTGCCAGCAGATGTTACGGGACCGCTATAGCCAAAAACATTCAGTACTTC. Its protein product is CASRCYGTAIAKNIQYF.

The J gene is TRBJ2-7, the V gene TRBV5-8; the D gene could be TRBD1 or TRBD2 (6 bases each). CDR3 length equals 19 residues. Germline V lookup: CDR1 SGHTS, CDR2 YDEGEE. The ends were cut back, 1 base at V and 1 base at J, with 24 bases in the middle. The CDR3 nucleotides are TGTGCCAGCAGCTTGACTTTGGGGGGTCAGGGGATGGCTTCCTACGAGCAGTACTTC. It codes for CASSLTLGGQGMASYEQYF.

The genes are TRBV28 and TRBJ2-7; no reliable D call. Per germline, CDR1 MDHEN and CDR2 SYDVKM. V dropped 1 base and J dropped 3 bases, with 16 bases sitting between them. The CDR3 contains 16 residues. For the CDR3, the DNA is TGTGCCAGCAGTTTATATGGACCGCCTGAGGTCTACGAGCAGTACTTC. It specifies CASSLYGPPEVYEQYF.

This sequence joins TRBV10-3 and TRBJ2-7; D possibly uses TRBD1 or TRBD2 (5 bases each). The CDR3 has 15 residues. V lost 3 bases and J lost 2, with 14 bases in between. Looked up from germline, CDR1 is ENHRY and CDR2 is SYGVKD. CDR3: CAISDKAGTPYEQYF. The CDR3 nucleotides read TGTGCCATCAGTGACAAGGCAGGGACCCCCTACGAGCAGTACTTC.

V gene TRBV15 combines with J gene TRBJ1-1, with 8 nucleotides matching TRBD1. In germline, CDR1 is LNHNV, CDR2 YYDKDF (reference sequence). V lost 4 bases and J lost 3; bases outside the gene matches: 4. This CDR3 is built from 14 residues. The DNA of the CDR3 is TGTGCCACCAGCAAGGACAGGGTTGACACTGAAGCTTTCTTT. Protein: CATSKDRVDTEAFF.

The CDR3 region is CATGPWGTNQPQHF. DNA for the CDR3: TGTGCCACCGGCCCTTGGGGTACCAATCAGCCCCAGCATTTT. The chain is built from TRBV15 and TRBJ1-5; the D is unclear. V was clipped by 8 bases and J by 3 bases, with 14 bases between them. Germline V gives CDR1 LNHNV, CDR2 YYDKDF (reference sequence). The CDR3 totals 14 residues.

The rearrangement links TRBV28 to TRBJ2-5; 12 bases agree with TRBD2. Germline V lookup: CDR1 MDHEN, CDR2 SYDVKM. CDR3 length: 19 amino acids. J gave up 4 bases and V 6 bases, and 18 bases lay outside the gene matches. DNA for the CDR3: TGTGCCAGCAGCTTCCCTTCAGGGCTAGCGGGGGGGCCCCCAGAGACCCAGTACTTC. The encoded protein is CASSFPSGLAGGPPETQYF. The variable domain in full, completed from reference TRBV28 and TRBJ2-5, reads DVKVTQSSRYLVKRTGEKVFLECVQDMDHENMFWYRQDPGLGLRLIYFSYDVKMKEKGDIPEGYSVSREKKERFSLILESASTNQTSMYLCASSFPSGLAGGPPETQYFGPGTRLLVL.

The chain carries TRBV10-3 and TRBJ2-5; the D gene is possibly TRBD1 (5 bases). Germline V gives CDR1 ENHRY, CDR2 SYGVKD. The CDR3 length is 14 residues. The ends were cut back, 0 bases at V and 3 bases at J, with 8 bases in the middle. CDR3 loop: CAISESGREETQYF. DNA for the CDR3: TGTGCCATCAGTGAGTCCGGCAGGGAAGAGACCCAGTACTTC.

This chain uses TRBV28 with TRBJ1-6; unclear D gene. The CDR3 consists of 15 residues. V was clipped by 4 bases and J by 9 bases, with 16 bases between them. Germline loops: CDR1 MDHEN, CDR2 SYDVKM. This CDR3 is CASSWTELIGSPLHF. In DNA form, the CDR3 reads TGTGCCAGCAGTTGGACGGAATTGATCGGTTCACCCCTCCACTTT.

The rearrangement links TRBV2 to TRBJ1-1; D remains unclear. The CDR3 spans 10 residues. In germline, CDR1 is SNHLY, CDR2 FYNNEI. V was cut by 4 bases and J by 10 bases, with 7 bases left in between. The CDR3 here is CASSGVLAFF. For the CDR3, the DNA is TGTGCCAGCAGTGGGGTCCTAGCTTTCTTT.

The chain joins TRBV6-5 to TRBJ2-5; D could derive from TRBD1 or TRBD2 (5 bases each). Germline V gives CDR1 MNHEY, CDR2 SVGAGI. V was shortened by 6 bases and J by 5 bases, with 19 bases between the two germline ends. The CDR3 contains 15 residues. The CDR3 region is CASRDRRQGGETQYF. CDR3 DNA sequence: TGTGCCAGCAGGGACCGACGGCAGGGCGGGGAGACCCAGTACTTC.

This clone was seen a few times. CDR3 DNA sequence: TGTGCCAGCAGTTACTCCCCGACTCCAATGGAGGAAAAACTGTTTTTT. Translating it yields CASSYSPTPMEEKLFF. The chain joins TRBV6-6 to TRBJ1-4; the D is unclear. Per germline, CDR1 MNHNY and CDR2 SVGAGI (reference sequence). The CDR3 loop spans 16 amino acids. V lost 0 bases and J 8 bases, leaving 16 bases between the germline ends.